What follows are 21 T cell receptor beta chains derived from one specimen sequenced in a study of cytomegalovirus exposure and HLA in healthy donors. Clones were sequenced by immunoSEQ multiplex PCR, and TCRdb holds only the in-frame ones, with some missing. The sample lists about 130,000 clones; around 92% were seen once. Input material: PBMCs. The receptors derive from a man between 25 and 39 years old in good health and CMV-seronegative.

The J gene is TRBJ2-7, the V gene TRBV7-9; unclear D gene. Germline CDR1 SEHNR, CDR2 FQNEAQ (reference sequence). There are 12 residues in the CDR3. Trimming removed 6 bases at V and 6 bases at J, with 12 bases between. The CDR3 DNA follows: TGTGCCAGCAGTCATGCCAGGTCCGAGCAGTACTTC. Translating it yields CASSHARSEQYF.

This clone was recorded only once. The chain combines TRBV5-1 with TRBJ2-5, with 10 nucleotides matching TRBD1. Losses at the gene ends were 3 bases for V and 4 bases for J; bases not matched to a gene: 6. CDR3 length: 15 amino acids. Germline loops: CDR1 SGHRS, CDR2 YFSETQ. CDR3 coding DNA: TGCGCCAGCAGCTGGGGACAGGGGATTCGAGAGACCCAGTACTTC. It specifies CASSWGQGIRETQYF.

Turning to this clone: Distinct nucleotide sequences in the sample also encode this CDR3. The V call is TRBV19, the J call TRBJ2-7; no firm D call. The CDR3 is 12 amino acids. Germline lookup yields CDR1 LNHDA and CDR2 SQIVND (reference sequence). The V and J ends lost 3 bases and 1 base respectively, with 4 bases between them. The CDR3: CASSIGSYEQYF. Here the CDR3 DNA reads TGTGCCAGTAGTATCGGGTCCTACGAGCAGTACTTC.

The chain uses TRBV2 and TRBJ1-6, with TRBD1 as a possible D gene (6 bases). V was pared by 4 bases and J by 0 bases, with 13 bases between. The CDR3 runs to 17 residues. CDR1 and CDR2 (germline): SNHLY, FYNNEI. The CDR3 nucleotides read TGTGCCAGCAGTGTAGCGGGGGCGAGCTCCTATAATTCACCCCTCCACTTT. It specifies CASSVAGASSYNSPLHF.

This rearrangement joins TRBV27 to TRBJ1-5; D perhaps matches TRBD1 (6 bases). The germline V gene encodes CDR1 MNHEY and CDR2 SMNVEV (reference sequence). The germline V and J ends were trimmed by 5 bases and 4 bases, with 24 bases remaining between them. CDR3 length equals 18 residues. CDR3 residues: CASSLRGVGQRVNQPQHF. CDR3 DNA sequence: TGTGCCAGCAGTCTTCGAGGGGTTGGACAGAGAGTTAATCAGCCCCAGCATTTT.

The chain recombines TRBV7-6 with TRBJ1-4; 7 nucleotides agree with TRBD1. The CDR3 has 14 residues. CDR1 and CDR2 from the germline V gene are SGHVS and FNYEAQ. Trimming took 4 bases from V and 7 from J; bases not matched to a gene: 6. The CDR3 coding sequence is TGTGCCAGCAGCTACAGGGGTGGAGGTGAAAAACTGTTTTTT. It codes for CASSYRGGGEKLFF.

This clone was detected a few times. The chain is built from TRBV5-1 and TRBJ1-6; D possibly corresponds to TRBD1 (6 bases). V was pared by 4 bases and J by 7 bases, with 15 bases between. Germline loops: CDR1 SGHRS, CDR2 YFSETQ. CDR3 length equals 15 residues. The CDR3 protein is CASSPTGSINSPLHF. The CDR3 DNA is TGCGCCAGCAGCCCCACAGGGAGCATCAATTCACCCCTCCACTTT.

Only a few counts were recorded for this clone. This chain connects TRBV7-8 to TRBJ1-1; tentatively, D is TRBD1 (6 bases). V lost 5 bases and J 7 bases, leaving 17 bases between the germline ends. Germline V lookup: CDR1 SGHVS, CDR2 FQNEAQ. The CDR3 runs 14 residues. The CDR3 DNA follows: TGTGCCAGCAGCCCCGTCAGGGGTTTGAGTGAAGCTTTCTTT. Amino acid sequence: CASSPVRGLSEAFF.

The chain joins TRBV10-3 to TRBJ1-1, with 7 positions matching TRBD1. Germline loops: CDR1 ENHRY, CDR2 SYGVKD. The CDR3 spans 15 residues. With 7 bases clipped from V and 5 bases from J, the junction kept 13 bases outside the gene matches. CDR3 nucleotide sequence: TGTGCCATCAATAAGGGGGCGGCGGCAAGGACTGAAGCTTTCTTT. Its protein product is CAINKGAAARTEAFF.

This chain links TRBV6-5 with TRBJ1-2; D ambiguous. Germline CDR1 and CDR2: MNHEY and SVGAGI. There are 13 residues in the CDR3. V was pared by 8 bases and J by 8 bases, with 18 bases between. CDR3 protein: CASLGLPDMGYTF. The CDR3 coding sequence is TGTGCCAGCCTCGGACTGCCCGATATGGGCTACACCTTC.

V is TRBV5-1 and J is TRBJ1-5; 7 bases are shared with TRBD1. The trim removed 0 bases at V and 9 bases at J, leaving 12 bases unmatched. The CDR3 has 16 residues. Per germline, CDR1 SGHRS and CDR2 YFSETQ. DNA for the CDR3: TGCGCCAGCAGCTTGGGGGACAGCCCTGCGTCTGGGCCCCAGCATTTT. Protein: CASSLGDSPASGPQHF.

V gene TRBV27 combines with J gene TRBJ1-1; D gene ambiguous. Trimming took 3 bases from V and 0 from J, leaving 11 bases between them. CDR1 is MNHEY and CDR2 is SMNVEV in the germline V gene (reference sequence). This CDR3 has 15 amino acids. CDR3 in DNA: TGTGCCAGCAGTTTGAGTCCCCAGGTGAACACTGAAGCTTTCTTT. Protein product: CASSLSPQVNTEAFF.

The chain couples TRBV4-3 to TRBJ2-5; 10 bases map to TRBD1. The CDR3 runs to 15 residues. CDR1 LGHNA and CDR2 YSLEER come from the germline V gene. The V segment lost 3 bases and the J segment 4 bases; nucleotides outside the gene matches: 5. The CDR3, as DNA: TGCGCCAGCAGCCACGGACAGGGGGGAGGAGAGACCCAGTACTTC. It specifies CASSHGQGGGETQYF.

V gene TRBV19 combines with J gene TRBJ1-1; D is perhaps TRBD1 (6 bases). Deletions cut 7 bases from V and 1 base from J, with 16 bases between. The CDR3 totals 15 residues. Germline loops: CDR1 LNHDA, CDR2 SQIVND (reference sequence). DNA for the CDR3: TGTGCCAGTATTAGGGGGGGACAAGGGAACACTGAAGCTTTCTTT. Its translation: CASIRGGQGNTEAFF.

The V call is TRBV18, the J call TRBJ1-1; D not certain. The V and J ends lost 4 bases and 6 bases respectively, with 15 bases between them. This CDR3 is 14 amino acids long. The germline CDR1 and CDR2 sequences are KGHSH and LQKENI. Here the CDR3 DNA reads TGTGCCAGCTCACTAAGCATGGGCGCCCCTGAAGCTTTCTTT. This gives the protein CASSLSMGAPEAFF.

This chain uses TRBV11-2 with TRBJ2-7; possibly TRBD1 for D (6 bases). The germline V and J ends were trimmed by 5 bases and 5 bases, with 22 bases remaining between them. Germline V gene data show CDR1 as SGHAT and CDR2 as FQNNGV. CDR3 size: 16 residues. The CDR3 sequence is CASSPGWDTETNEQYF. In DNA, the CDR3 is TGTGCCAGCAGCCCTGGCTGGGACACGGAAACCAACGAGCAGTACTTC.

In this sample, this clone turned up once. This chain joins TRBV4-2 and TRBJ2-3; 7 bases align to TRBD1. Germline V gives CDR1 LGHNA, CDR2 YNFKEQ. CDR3 length: 15 residues. Trimming took 1 base from V and 6 from J; bases not matched to a gene: 7. The CDR3 bases are TGTGCCAGCAGCCAAGGACAGGGTATCGGGGATACGCAGTATTTT. Translation: CASSQGQGIGDTQYF.

V usage is TRBV7-9 and J usage is TRBJ2-7; no clear D. Germline V gene lookup returns CDR1 SEHNR and CDR2 FQNEAQ (reference sequence). V lost 5 bases, J lost 0 bases, and 2 bases lay in between. The CDR3 is 11 amino acids. CDR3 in amino acids: CASSHSYEQYF. The CDR3 DNA reads as TGTGCCAGCAGCCACTCCTACGAGCAGTACTTC. Full variable domain (missing parts from reference TRBV7-9 and TRBJ2-7): DTGVSQNPRHKITKRGQNVTFRCDPISEHNRLYWYRQTLGQGPEFLTYFQNEAQLEKSRLLSDRFSAERPKGSFSTLEIQRTEQGDSAMYLCASSHSYEQYFGPGTRLTVT.

The chain recombines TRBV11-2 with TRBJ2-3; 8 bases map to TRBD2. The ends lost 1 base at V and 0 bases at J; junction bases unmatched: 3. This CDR3 contains 16 residues. The germline V gene encodes CDR1 SGHAT and CDR2 FQNNGV. CDR3: CASSLVGGGSTDTQYF. DNA for the CDR3: TGTGCCAGCAGCTTAGTCGGCGGGGGGAGCACAGATACGCAGTATTTT.

This CDR3 is CASSLTGGMGTGELFF. Written as DNA, the CDR3 is TGTGCCAGCAGTTTGACAGGGGGCATGGGCACCGGGGAGCTGTTTTTT. V is TRBV6-6 and J is TRBJ2-2; 10 bases fit TRBD1. This CDR3 has 16 residues. V gave up 4 bases and J gave up 4 bases; unmatched junction bases: 6. In germline, CDR1 is MNHNY, CDR2 SVGAGI (reference sequence).

CDR3: CASSASGQGNNQPQHF. The CDR3 DNA is TGTGCCAGCAGTGCGTCGGGACAGGGGAACAATCAGCCCCAGCATTTT. The chain joins TRBV6-4 to TRBJ1-5; TRBD1 matches 10 bases. The V gene's germline CDR1 is MRHNA and CDR2 SNTAGT. V was pared by 4 bases and J by 3 bases, with 6 bases of the junction left unmatched. The CDR3 has 16 amino acids.